Each of the 15 T cell receptor beta chains below was sequenced from the same sample in a study of tissue T cells after allogeneic stem cell transplantation. Some clones are missing from TCRdb's copy, which holds only in-frame ones; the method was immunoSEQ multiplex PCR. Found here are 25,000 or so clones, more than 80% of them singletons; the top ten hold about 2%. This specimen was blood, taken before transplantation. These receptors originate from a male donor at least 60 years old who later had graft-versus-host disease after an allogeneic stem cell transplant.

This clone was counted only a few times. J is TRBJ1-5 and V is TRBV3-1 (or the pseudogene TRBV3-2), with D possibly being TRBD1 (6 bases). The CDR3 has 15 amino acids. Germline V gene lookup returns CDR1 LGHDT and CDR2 YNNKEL (reference sequence). Trimming took off 3 bases at V and 8 bases at J, with 17 bases between the two ends. The CDR3 sequence is CASSQGAGGLKPQHF. The CDR3 DNA reads as TGTGCCAGCAGCCAGGGAGCCGGGGGGCTGAAGCCCCAGCATTTT.

This rearrangement joins TRBV4-3 to TRBJ2-1; perhaps TRBD2 as D (6 bases). Trimming pared 3 bases from V and 7 bases from J, leaving 13 bases between. There are 14 residues in the CDR3. Germline-derived CDR1 and CDR2 are LGHNA and YSLEER. The CDR3 nucleotides read TGCGCCAGCAGCCAGGAGGGGTGGCAGAATGAGCAGTTCTTC. Its protein product is CASSQEGWQNEQFF.

The chain couples TRBV28 to TRBJ2-5; TRBD2 aligns across 7 bases. CDR1 MDHEN and CDR2 SYDVKM come from the germline V gene. J gave up 4 bases and V 2 bases, and 4 bases lay outside the gene matches. The CDR3 has 14 residues. CDR3 in DNA: TGTGCCAGCAGTTTAGGGGGGGTAAGAGAGACCCAGTACTTC. This translates into CASSLGGVRETQYF.

The CDR3 nucleotides are TGTGCCACCAGTGATTTGCGGCGGTTGGGATCCTACGAGCAGTACTTC. Residues: CATSDLRRLGSYEQYF. The V call is TRBV24-1, the J call TRBJ2-7; D unresolved. Germline V gene sequence: CDR1 KGHDR, CDR2 SFDVKD. V shed 0 bases and J shed 1 base, with 12 bases lying between them. The CDR3 runs to 16 residues.

The chain uses TRBV2 and TRBJ1-1; D not certain. Germline V gene lookup returns CDR1 SNHLY and CDR2 FYNNEI. V was cut by 2 bases and J by 3 bases, with 10 bases left in between. The CDR3 length is 14 residues. The CDR3 is CASSERGTDTEAFF. The CDR3 DNA reads TGTGCCAGCAGTGAACGGGGTACGGACACTGAAGCTTTCTTT.

The rearrangement joins TRBV11-3 to TRBJ2-5; a weak D match, TRBD2 (7 bases). CDR1 SGHNT and CDR2 YENEEA come from the germline V gene. The CDR3 totals 15 residues. V shed 2 bases and J shed 1 base, with 11 bases lying between them. The CDR3 here is CASSLMAGAQETQYF. Written as DNA, the CDR3 is TGTGCCAGCAGCTTAATGGCGGGGGCCCAAGAGACCCAGTACTTC.

The CDR3 spells CASSLDGRGDTEAFF. Written as DNA, the CDR3 is TGTGCCAGCAGCTTGGACGGTCGAGGCGACACTGAAGCTTTCTTT. This rearrangement joins TRBV5-6 to TRBJ1-1; D ambiguous. This CDR3 comprises 15 residues. Germline V lookup: CDR1 SGHDT, CDR2 YYEEEE. The V gene lost 0 bases and the J gene lost 3 bases, with 12 bases spanning the gap.

The chain joins TRBV9 to TRBJ2-3, with TRBD2 matching over 7 bases. V gave up 0 bases and J gave up 3 bases; unmatched junction bases: 10. Germline lookup yields CDR1 SGDLS and CDR2 YYNGEE. The CDR3 extends over 17 amino acids. CDR3 amino acids: CASSVGVSGALTDTQYF. The DNA of the CDR3 is TGTGCCAGCAGCGTAGGGGTAAGCGGGGCCCTGACAGATACGCAGTATTTT.

CDR3 loop: CASSLFGRGLNQPQHF. CDR3 nucleotides: TGTGCCAGCTCACTATTTGGCAGGGGGCTGAATCAGCCCCAGCATTTT. The rearrangement joins TRBV18 to TRBJ1-5; 8 bases match TRBD1. The V and J ends lost 4 bases and 4 bases, in that order; junction bases with no gene match: 9. In germline, CDR1 is KGHSH, CDR2 LQKENI. The CDR3 loop spans 16 amino acids.

This clone appeared a single time. This sequence joins TRBV5-6 and TRBJ2-1, with D possibly matching TRBD1 (6 bases). The CDR3 has 14 amino acids. The germline V and J ends were trimmed by 3 bases and 3 bases, with 10 bases remaining between them. Germline V gene sequence: CDR1 SGHDT, CDR2 YYEEEE. This CDR3 reads CASSWDINYNEQFF. CDR3 nucleotide sequence: TGTGCCAGCAGCTGGGACATTAACTACAATGAGCAGTTCTTC.

The chain uses TRBV23-1 and TRBJ2-7; D may be TRBD1 (5 bases). TRBV23-1 belongs to the ORF category, with a function that is uncertain. This CDR3 has 16 residues. Trimming stripped 4 bases from V and 4 bases from J, with 20 bases between. The CDR3 region has the DNA TGCGCCAGCAGTCTGTCCTATCTGGAGACAGAGTACGAGCAGTACTTC. It encodes CASSLSYLETEYEQYF.

In DNA form, the CDR3 reads TGTGCCAGCAGCGCCACACAATACGAGCAGTACTTC. Translation: CASSATQYEQYF. The gene calls are TRBV9 and TRBJ2-7; D remains ambiguous. Germline CDR1 SGDLS, CDR2 YYNGEE. Trimming stripped 3 bases from V and 4 bases from J, with 8 bases between. The CDR3 is 12 amino acids.

This clone was observed a few times. The J gene is TRBJ1-5, the V gene TRBV9; D is uncertain. The CDR3 contains 14 residues. V lost 5 bases and J 0 bases, leaving 9 bases between the germline ends. Germline assignment: CDR1 SGDLS and CDR2 YYNGEE. DNA for the CDR3: TGTGCCAGCAGTGCTACGGTTAGCAATCAGCCCCAGCATTTT. This codes for CASSATVSNQPQHF.

This clone has just a few counts. The chain links TRBV2 to TRBJ1-2; D call uncertain. From germline, CDR1 is SNHLY and CDR2 FYNNEI. Trimming pared 1 base from V and 3 bases from J, leaving 9 bases between. The CDR3 runs 14 residues. The CDR3: CASSEDGSYYGYTF. CDR3 nucleotides: TGTGCCAGCAGTGAAGACGGGTCTTACTATGGCTACACCTTC.

The chain joins TRBV10-2 to TRBJ1-4; 8 positions agree with TRBD1. The V and J ends lost 3 bases and 8 bases, in that order; junction bases with no gene match: 8. The CDR3 extends over 15 amino acids. Per germline, CDR1 WSHSY and CDR2 SAAADI. The CDR3 region is CASSEYDRGKEKLFF. CDR3 sequence (DNA): TGCGCCAGCAGTGAATACGACAGGGGAAAGGAAAAACTGTTTTTT.